The T cell receptor (beta chain) under discussion was sequenced for a study of T cell repertoires in cytomegalovirus infection. Study conclusions and caveats: CMV-specific TCR beta clonotypes restricted by HLA-C dominated the ex vivo response.

This clonotype was seen ten or more times. The target antigen is unknown. Germline values: CDR1 SGDLS, CDR2 YYNGEE. The CDR3 consists of 19 residues. Trimming shortened V by 3 bases and J by 0 bases, and 19 bases separated the two germline ends. From the reads, TCRdb called clonotypes with MiXCR, one entry per CDR3 protein. Of around 350,000 distinct CDR3 sequences detected, about a sixth appear once; the ten largest clones hold approximately 10%. The sequence was collected from a human donor in good health (CMV status not recorded). Some clones in this sample may be carry-over from other donors' samples. Sequenced: PBMCs. The V call is TRBV9, the J call TRBJ1-6; D possibly corresponds to TRBD1 (6 bases). The CDR3 protein is CASSARPTGLGSYNSPLHF. Written as DNA, the CDR3 is TGTGCCAGCAGCGCCCGACCGACAGGACTCGGCTCCTATAATTCACCCCTCCACTTT.